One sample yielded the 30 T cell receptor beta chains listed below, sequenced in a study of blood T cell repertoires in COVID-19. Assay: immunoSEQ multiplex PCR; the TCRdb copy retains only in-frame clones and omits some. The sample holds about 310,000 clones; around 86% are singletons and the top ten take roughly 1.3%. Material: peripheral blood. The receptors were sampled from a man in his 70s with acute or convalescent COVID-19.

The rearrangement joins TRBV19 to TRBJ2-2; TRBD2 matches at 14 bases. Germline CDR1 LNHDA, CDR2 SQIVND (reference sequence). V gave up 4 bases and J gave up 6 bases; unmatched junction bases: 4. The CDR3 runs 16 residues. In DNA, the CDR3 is TGTGCCAGTAGTAAGGGACTAGCGGGAGTACCCGGGGAGCTGTTTTTT. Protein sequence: CASSKGLAGVPGELFF.

The CDR3 DNA is TGTGCCAGCAGTTACTCGAGGGGGGGGGACAACTATGGCTACACCTTC. Its translation: CASSYSRGGDNYGYTF. The rearrangement uses TRBV6-5 and TRBJ1-2, with D maybe TRBD1 (6 bases). The CDR3 loop spans 16 amino acids. Per the germline V gene, CDR1 is MNHEY and CDR2 is SVGAGI. V was trimmed by 0 bases and J by 2 bases, leaving 13 bases between them.

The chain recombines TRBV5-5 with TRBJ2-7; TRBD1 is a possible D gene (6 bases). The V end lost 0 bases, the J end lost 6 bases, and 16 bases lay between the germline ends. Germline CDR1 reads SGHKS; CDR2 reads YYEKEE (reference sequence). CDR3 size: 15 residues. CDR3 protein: CASSLVGDKAPEQYF. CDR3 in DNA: TGTGCCAGCAGCTTGGTAGGGGACAAGGCCCCCGAGCAGTACTTC.

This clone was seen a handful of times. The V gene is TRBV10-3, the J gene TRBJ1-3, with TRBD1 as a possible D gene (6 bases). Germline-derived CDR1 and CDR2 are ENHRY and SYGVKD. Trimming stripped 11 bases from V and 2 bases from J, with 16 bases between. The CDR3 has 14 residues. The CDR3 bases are TGTGCCGGCGCTGGGGGGGGGCCTGGAAACACCATATATTTT. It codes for CAGAGGGPGNTIYF.

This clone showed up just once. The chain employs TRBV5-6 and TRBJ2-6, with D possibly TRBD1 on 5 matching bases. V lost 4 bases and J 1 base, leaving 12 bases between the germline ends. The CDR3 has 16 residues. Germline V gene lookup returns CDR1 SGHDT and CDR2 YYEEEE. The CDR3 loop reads CASSTGHPSGANVLTF. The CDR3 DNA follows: TGTGCCAGCAGCACCGGACACCCATCTGGGGCCAACGTCCTGACTTTC.

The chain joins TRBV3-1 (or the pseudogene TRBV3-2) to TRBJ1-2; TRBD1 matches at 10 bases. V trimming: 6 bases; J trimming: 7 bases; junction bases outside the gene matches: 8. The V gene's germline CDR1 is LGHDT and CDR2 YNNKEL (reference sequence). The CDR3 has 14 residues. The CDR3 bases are TGTGCCAGCAGGACAGCCGGGACAGGGGTTGGCTACACCTTC. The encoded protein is CASRTAGTGVGYTF.

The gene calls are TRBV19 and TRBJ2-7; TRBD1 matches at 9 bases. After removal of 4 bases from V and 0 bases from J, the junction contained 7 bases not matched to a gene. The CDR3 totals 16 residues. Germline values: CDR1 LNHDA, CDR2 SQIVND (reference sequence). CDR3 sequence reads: CASSTRTGDGSYEQYF. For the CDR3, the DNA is TGTGCCAGTAGTACCAGGACAGGGGATGGCTCCTACGAGCAGTACTTC.

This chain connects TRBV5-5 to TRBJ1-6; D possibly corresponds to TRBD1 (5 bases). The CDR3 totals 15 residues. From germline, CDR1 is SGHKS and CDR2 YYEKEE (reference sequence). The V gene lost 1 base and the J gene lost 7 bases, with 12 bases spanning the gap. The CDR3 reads CASSLSGVENSPLHF. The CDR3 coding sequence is TGTGCCAGCAGCTTGTCGGGGGTCGAAAATTCACCCCTCCACTTT.

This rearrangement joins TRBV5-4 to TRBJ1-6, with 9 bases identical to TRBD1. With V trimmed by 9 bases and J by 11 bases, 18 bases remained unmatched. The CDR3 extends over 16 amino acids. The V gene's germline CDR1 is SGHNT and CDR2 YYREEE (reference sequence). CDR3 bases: TGTGCCACTGCGCTATCCGGGACAGGGATATTAGCACCCCTCCACTTT. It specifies CATALSGTGILAPLHF.

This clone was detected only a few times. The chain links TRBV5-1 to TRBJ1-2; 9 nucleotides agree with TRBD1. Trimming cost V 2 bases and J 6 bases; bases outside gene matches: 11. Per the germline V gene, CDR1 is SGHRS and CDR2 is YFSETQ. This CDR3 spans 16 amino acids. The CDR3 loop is CASSFGRTTGGDGYTF. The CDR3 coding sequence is TGCGCCAGCAGCTTCGGTCGGACTACAGGGGGCGATGGCTACACCTTC.

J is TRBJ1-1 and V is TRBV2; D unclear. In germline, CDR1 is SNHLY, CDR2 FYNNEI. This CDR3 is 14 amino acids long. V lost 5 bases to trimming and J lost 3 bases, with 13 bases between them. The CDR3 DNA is TGTGCCAGCAGTCAGGAGGGAGATTACACTGAAGCTTTCTTT. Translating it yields CASSQEGDYTEAFF.

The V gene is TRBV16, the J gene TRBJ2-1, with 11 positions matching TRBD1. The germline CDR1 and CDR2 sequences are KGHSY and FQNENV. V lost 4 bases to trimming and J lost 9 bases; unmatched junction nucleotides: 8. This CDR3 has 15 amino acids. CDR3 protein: CASSRTRDRGSEQFF. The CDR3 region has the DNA TGTGCCAGCAGCCGAACCCGGGACAGGGGGAGTGAGCAGTTCTTC.

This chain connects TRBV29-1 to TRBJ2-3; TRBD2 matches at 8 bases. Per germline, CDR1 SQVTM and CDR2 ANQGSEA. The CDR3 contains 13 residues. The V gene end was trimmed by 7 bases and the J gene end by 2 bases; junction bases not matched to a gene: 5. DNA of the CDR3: TGCAGCGGTAGGACTAGCCCCACAGATACGCAGTATTTT. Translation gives CSGRTSPTDTQYF.

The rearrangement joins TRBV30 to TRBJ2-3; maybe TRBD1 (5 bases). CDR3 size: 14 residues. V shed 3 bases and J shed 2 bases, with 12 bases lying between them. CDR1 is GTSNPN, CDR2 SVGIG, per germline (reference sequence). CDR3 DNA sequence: TGTGCCTGGAGGAAGACAGATCACACAGATACGCAGTATTTT. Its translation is CAWRKTDHTDTQYF.

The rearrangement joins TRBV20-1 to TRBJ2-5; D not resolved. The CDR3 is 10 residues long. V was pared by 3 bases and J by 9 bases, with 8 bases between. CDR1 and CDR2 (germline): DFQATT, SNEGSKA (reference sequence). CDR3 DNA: TGCAGTGCTAGGTCTCCCCCCCAGTACTTC. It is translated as CSARSPPQYF.

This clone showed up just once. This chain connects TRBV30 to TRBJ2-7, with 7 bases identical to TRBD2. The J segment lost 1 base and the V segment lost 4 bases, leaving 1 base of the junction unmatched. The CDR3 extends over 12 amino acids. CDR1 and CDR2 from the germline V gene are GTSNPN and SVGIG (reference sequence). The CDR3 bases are TGTGCCTGGAAAGCGGGGTCCTACGAGCAGTACTTC. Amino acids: CAWKAGSYEQYF.

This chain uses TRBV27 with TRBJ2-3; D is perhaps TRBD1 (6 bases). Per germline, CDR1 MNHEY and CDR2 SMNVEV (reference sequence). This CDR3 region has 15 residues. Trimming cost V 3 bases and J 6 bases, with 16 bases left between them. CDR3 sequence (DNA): TGTGCCAGCAGTTTCAGGGGTACGGGGAGTGATACGCAGTATTTT. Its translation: CASSFRGTGSDTQYF.

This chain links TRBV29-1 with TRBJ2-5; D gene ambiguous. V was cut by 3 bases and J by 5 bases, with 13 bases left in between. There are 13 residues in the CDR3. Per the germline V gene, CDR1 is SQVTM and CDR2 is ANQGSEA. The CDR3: CSVDNVERETQYF. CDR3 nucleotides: TGCAGCGTTGACAACGTCGAGAGGGAGACCCAGTACTTC. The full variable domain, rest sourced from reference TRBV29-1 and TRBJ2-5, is SAVISQKPSRDICQRGTSLTIQCQVDSQVTMMFWYRQQPGQSLTLIATANQGSEATYESGFVIDKFPISRPNLTFSTLTVSNMSPEDSSIYLCSVDNVERETQYFGPGTRLLVL.

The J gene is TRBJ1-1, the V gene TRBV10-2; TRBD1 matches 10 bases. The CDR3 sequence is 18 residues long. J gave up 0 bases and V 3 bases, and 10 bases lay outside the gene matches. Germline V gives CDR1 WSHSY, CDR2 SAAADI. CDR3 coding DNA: TGCGCCAGCAGTGATCCCCGGACAGGGGGTGGCATGAACACTGAAGCTTTCTTT. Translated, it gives CASSDPRTGGGMNTEAFF.

The CDR3 DNA reads TGTGCCTGGAGTATGGTCGGCTCCTACGAGCAGTACTTC. Translation: CAWSMVGSYEQYF. J is TRBJ2-7 and V is TRBV30; D gene ambiguous. V lost 2 bases, J lost 0 bases, and 8 bases lay in between. Germline V gives CDR1 GTSNPN, CDR2 SVGIG (reference sequence). The CDR3 spans 13 residues.

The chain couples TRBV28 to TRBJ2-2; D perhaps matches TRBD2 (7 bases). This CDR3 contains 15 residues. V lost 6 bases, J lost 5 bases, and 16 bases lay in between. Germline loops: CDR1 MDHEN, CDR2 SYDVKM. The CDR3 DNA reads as TGTGCCAGCAGCGTCGGGGGGCTTGAGACCGGGGAGCTGTTTTTT. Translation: CASSVGGLETGELFF.

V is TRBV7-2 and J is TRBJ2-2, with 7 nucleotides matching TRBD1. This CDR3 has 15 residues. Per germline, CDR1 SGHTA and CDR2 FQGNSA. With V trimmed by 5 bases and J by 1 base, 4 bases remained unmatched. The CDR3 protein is CASSIQGRNTGELFF. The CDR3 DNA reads TGTGCCAGCAGCATACAGGGGAGGAACACCGGGGAGCTGTTTTTT.

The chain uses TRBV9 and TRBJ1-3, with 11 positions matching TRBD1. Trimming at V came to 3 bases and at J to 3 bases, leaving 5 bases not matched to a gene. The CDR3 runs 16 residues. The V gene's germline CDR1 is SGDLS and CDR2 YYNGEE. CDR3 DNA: TGTGCCAGCAGCGCTTGGACAGGGGGCTTTGGAAACACCATATATTTT. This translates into CASSAWTGGFGNTIYF.

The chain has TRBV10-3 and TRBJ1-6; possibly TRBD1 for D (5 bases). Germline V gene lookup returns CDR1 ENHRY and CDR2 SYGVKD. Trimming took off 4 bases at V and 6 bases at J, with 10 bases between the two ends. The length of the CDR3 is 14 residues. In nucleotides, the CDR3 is TGTGCCATCAGTGCAGGGCTCAGTAATTCACCCCTCCACTTT. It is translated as CAISAGLSNSPLHF.

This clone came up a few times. This CDR3 is CSVGSSGANVLTF. CDR3 DNA: TGCAGCGTTGGGAGCTCTGGGGCCAACGTCCTGACTTTC. This chain links TRBV29-1 with TRBJ2-6; D is undetermined. Germline CDR1 is SQVTM and CDR2 is ANQGSEA. The CDR3 consists of 13 residues. The ends were cut back, 4 bases at V and 0 bases at J, with 4 bases in the middle.

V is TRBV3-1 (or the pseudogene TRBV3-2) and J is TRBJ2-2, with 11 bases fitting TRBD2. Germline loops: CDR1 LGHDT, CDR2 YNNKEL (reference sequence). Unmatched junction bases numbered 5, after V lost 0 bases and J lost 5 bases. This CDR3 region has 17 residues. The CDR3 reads CASSQDLLAGVTGELFF. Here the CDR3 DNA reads TGTGCCAGCAGCCAAGATTTACTAGCGGGAGTTACCGGGGAGCTGTTTTTT.

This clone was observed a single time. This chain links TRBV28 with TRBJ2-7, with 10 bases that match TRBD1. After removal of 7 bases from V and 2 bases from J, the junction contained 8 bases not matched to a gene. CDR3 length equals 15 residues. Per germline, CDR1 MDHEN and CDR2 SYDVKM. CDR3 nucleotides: TGTGCCAGCATATATTCCGGGACAGGGGCCTACGAGCAGTACTTC. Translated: CASIYSGTGAYEQYF.

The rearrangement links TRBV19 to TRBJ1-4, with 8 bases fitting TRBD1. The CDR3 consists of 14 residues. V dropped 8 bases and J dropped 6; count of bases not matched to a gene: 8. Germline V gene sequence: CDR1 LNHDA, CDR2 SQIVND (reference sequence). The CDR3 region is CASGWTGIYEKLFF. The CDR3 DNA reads TGTGCCAGTGGATGGACAGGGATATATGAAAAACTGTTTTTT.

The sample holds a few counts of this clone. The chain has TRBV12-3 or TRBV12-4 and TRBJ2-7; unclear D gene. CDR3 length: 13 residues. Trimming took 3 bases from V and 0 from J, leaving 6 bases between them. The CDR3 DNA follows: TGTGCCAGCAGTTTTTACAGCTCCTACGAGCAGTACTTC. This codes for CASSFYSSYEQYF.

The CDR3 sequence: CASSFSGLDTEAFF. The DNA for the CDR3 is TGCGCCAGCAGCTTTTCAGGGTTGGACACTGAAGCTTTCTTT. V is TRBV5-1 and J is TRBJ1-1; maybe TRBD1 (5 bases). V was cut by 2 bases and J by 3 bases, with 11 bases left in between. The V gene's germline CDR1 is SGHRS and CDR2 YFSETQ. The CDR3 consists of 14 residues.